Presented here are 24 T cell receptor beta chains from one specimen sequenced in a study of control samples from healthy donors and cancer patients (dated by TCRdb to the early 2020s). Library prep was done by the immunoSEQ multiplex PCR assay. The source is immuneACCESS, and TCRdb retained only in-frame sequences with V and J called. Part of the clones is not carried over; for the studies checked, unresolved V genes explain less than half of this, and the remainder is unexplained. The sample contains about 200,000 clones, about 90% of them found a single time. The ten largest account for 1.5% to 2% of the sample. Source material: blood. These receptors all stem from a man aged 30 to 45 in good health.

The CDR3 sequence: CASSRESNQPQHF. CDR3 DNA: TGCGCCAGCAGCAGGGAGAGCAATCAGCCCCAGCATTTT. The chain is built from TRBV5-1 and TRBJ1-5; the D is unclear. CDR3 length: 13 amino acids. Trimming pared 4 bases from V and 1 base from J, leaving 6 bases between. Per the germline V gene, CDR1 is SGHRS and CDR2 is YFSETQ. The full variable domain, its missing parts supplied by reference TRBV5-1 and TRBJ1-5, is KAGVTQTPRYLIKTRGQQVTLSCSPISGHRSVSWYQQTPGQGLQFLFEYFSETQRNKGNFPGRFSGRQFSNSRSEMNVSTLELGDSALYLCASSRESNQPQHFGDGTRLSIL.

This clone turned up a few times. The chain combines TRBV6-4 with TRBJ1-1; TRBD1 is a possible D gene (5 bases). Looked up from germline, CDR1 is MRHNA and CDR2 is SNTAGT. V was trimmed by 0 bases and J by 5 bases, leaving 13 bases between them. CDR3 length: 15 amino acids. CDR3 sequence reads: CASSDSPGGVTEAFF. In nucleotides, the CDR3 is TGTGCCAGCAGTGACTCCCCGGGGGGGGTAACTGAAGCTTTCTTT.

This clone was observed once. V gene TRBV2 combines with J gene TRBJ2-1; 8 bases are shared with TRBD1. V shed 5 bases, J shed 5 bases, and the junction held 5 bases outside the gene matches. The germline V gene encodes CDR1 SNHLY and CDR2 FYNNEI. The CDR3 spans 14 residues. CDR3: CASSSRTGHNEQFF. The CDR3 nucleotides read TGTGCCAGCAGTTCTAGGACAGGGCACAATGAGCAGTTCTTC.

In DNA form, the CDR3 reads TGTGCCAGCTCACGATCGGGACACTTAAACACCGGGGAGCTGTTTTTT. It is translated as CASSRSGHLNTGELFF. The chain employs TRBV18 and TRBJ2-2, with a weak D call TRBD1 (6 bases). CDR3 length equals 16 residues. In germline, CDR1 is KGHSH, CDR2 LQKENI. The germline V and J ends were trimmed by 4 bases and 2 bases, with 14 bases remaining between them.

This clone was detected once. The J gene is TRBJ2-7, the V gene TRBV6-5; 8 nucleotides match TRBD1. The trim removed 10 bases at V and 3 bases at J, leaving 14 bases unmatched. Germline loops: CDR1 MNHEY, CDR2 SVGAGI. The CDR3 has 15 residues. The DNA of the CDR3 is TGTGCCACCCTAAGGGGCAGGGGGCCACGCTACGAGCAGTACTTC. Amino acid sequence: CATLRGRGPRYEQYF.

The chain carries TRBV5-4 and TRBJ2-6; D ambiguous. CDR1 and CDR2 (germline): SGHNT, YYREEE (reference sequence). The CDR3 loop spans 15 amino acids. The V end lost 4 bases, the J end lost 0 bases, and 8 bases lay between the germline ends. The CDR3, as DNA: TGTGCCAGCAGCCAAGACCTCTCTGGGGCCAACGTCCTGACTTTC. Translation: CASSQDLSGANVLTF.

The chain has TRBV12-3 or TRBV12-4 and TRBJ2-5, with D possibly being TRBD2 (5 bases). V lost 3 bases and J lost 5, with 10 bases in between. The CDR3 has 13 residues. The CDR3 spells CASSFGVGETQYF. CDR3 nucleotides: TGTGCCAGCAGTTTCGGGGTGGGGGAGACCCAGTACTTC.

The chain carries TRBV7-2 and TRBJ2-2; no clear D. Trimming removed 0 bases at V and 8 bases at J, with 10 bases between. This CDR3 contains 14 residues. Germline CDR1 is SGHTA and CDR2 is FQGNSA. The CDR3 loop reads CASSLAVIGGELFF. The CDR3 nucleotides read TGTGCCAGCAGCTTAGCCGTTATAGGGGGGGAGCTGTTTTTT.

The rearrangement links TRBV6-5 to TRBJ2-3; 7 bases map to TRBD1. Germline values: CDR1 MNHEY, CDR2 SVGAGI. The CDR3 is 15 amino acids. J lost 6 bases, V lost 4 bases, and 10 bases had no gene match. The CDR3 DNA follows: TGTGCCAGCAGTTCCTCGGGACAGCTTACGGATACGCAGTATTTT. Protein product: CASSSSGQLTDTQYF.

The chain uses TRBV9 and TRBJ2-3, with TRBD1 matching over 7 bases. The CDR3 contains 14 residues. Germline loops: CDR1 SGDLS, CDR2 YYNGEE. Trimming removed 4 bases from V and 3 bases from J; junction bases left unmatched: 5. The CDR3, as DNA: TGTGCCAGCAGCCCCCGACAGGGAACAGATACGCAGTATTTT. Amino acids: CASSPRQGTDTQYF. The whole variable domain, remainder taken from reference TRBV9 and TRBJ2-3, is DSGVTQTPKHLITATGQRVTLRCSPRSGDLSVYWYQQSLDQGLQFLIQYYNGEERAKGNILERFSAQQFPDLHSELNLSSLELGDSALYFCASSPRQGTDTQYFGPGTRLTVL.

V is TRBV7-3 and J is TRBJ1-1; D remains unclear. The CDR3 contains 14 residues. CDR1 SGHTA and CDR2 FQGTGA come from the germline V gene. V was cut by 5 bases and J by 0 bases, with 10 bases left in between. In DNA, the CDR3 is TGTGCCAGCAGCCAAAGCGCCTTGAACACTGAAGCTTTCTTT. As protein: CASSQSALNTEAFF. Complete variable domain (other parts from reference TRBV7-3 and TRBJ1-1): GAGVSQTPSNKVTEKGKYVELRCDPISGHTALYWYRQSLGQGPEFLIYFQGTGAADDSGLPNDRFFAVRPEGSVSTLKIQRTERGDSAVYLCASSQSALNTEAFFGQGTRLTVV.

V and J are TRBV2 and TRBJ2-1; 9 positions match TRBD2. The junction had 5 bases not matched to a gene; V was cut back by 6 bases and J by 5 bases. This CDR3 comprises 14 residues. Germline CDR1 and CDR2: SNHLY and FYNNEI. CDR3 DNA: TGTGCCAGCAGACCGGGACTAGCACACAATGAGCAGTTCTTC. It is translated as CASRPGLAHNEQFF.

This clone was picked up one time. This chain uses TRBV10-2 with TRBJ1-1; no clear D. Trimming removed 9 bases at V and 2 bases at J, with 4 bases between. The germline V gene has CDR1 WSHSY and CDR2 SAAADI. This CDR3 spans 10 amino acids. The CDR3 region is CARLNTEAFF. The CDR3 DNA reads TGCGCCAGACTCAACACTGAAGCTTTCTTT.

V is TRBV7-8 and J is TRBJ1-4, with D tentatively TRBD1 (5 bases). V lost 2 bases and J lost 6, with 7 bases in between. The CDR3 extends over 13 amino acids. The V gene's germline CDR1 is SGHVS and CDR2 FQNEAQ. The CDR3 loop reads CASSLWGDEKLFF. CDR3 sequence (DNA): TGTGCCAGCAGCTTATGGGGCGATGAAAAACTGTTTTTT.

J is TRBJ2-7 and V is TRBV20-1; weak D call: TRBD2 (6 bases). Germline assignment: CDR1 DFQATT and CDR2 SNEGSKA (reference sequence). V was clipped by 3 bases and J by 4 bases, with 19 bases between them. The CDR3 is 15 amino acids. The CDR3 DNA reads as TGCAGTGCTAGTTGGGACCGGGTGCGGGGTTACGAGCAGTACTTC. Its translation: CSASWDRVRGYEQYF.

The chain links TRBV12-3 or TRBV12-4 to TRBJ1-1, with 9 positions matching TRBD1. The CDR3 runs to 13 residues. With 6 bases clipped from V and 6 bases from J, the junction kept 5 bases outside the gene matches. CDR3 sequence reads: CASSTGTGSEAFF. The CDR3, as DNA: TGTGCCAGCAGCACTGGGACAGGGTCTGAAGCTTTCTTT.

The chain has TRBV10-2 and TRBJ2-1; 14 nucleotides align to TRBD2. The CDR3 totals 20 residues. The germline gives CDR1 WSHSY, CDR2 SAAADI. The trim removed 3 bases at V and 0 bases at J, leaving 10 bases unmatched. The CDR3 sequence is CASSDIQGLAGGSSYNEQFF. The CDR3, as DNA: TGCGCCAGCAGTGATATTCAAGGACTAGCGGGGGGAAGCTCCTACAATGAGCAGTTCTTC.

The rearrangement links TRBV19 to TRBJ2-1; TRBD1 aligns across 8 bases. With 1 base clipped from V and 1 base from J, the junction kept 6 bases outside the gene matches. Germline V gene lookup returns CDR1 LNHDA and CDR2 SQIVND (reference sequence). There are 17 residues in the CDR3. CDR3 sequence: CASSIGRGLDSYNEQFF. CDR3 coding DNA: TGTGCCAGTAGTATAGGCAGGGGGCTTGATTCCTACAATGAGCAGTTCTTC. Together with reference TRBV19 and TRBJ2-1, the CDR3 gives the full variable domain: DGGITQSPKYLFRKEGQNVTLSCEQNLNHDAMYWYRQDPGQGLRLIYYSQIVNDFQKGDIAEGYSVSREKKESFPLTVTSAQKNPTAFYLCASSIGRGLDSYNEQFFGPGTRLTVL.

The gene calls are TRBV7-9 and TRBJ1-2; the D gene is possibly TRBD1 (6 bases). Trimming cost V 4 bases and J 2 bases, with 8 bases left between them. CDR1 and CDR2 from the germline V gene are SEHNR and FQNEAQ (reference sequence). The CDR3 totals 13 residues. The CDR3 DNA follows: TGTGCCAGCAGCTCCGGACAGAACTATGGCTACACCTTC. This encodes CASSSGQNYGYTF.

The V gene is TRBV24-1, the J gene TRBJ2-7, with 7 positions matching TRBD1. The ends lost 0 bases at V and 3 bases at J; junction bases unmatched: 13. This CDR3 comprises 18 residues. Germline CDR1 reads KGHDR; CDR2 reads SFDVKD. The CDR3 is CATSDLLGQPLAGYEQYF. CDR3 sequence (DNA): TGTGCCACCAGTGATTTGCTGGGACAGCCCTTAGCAGGCTACGAGCAGTACTTC.

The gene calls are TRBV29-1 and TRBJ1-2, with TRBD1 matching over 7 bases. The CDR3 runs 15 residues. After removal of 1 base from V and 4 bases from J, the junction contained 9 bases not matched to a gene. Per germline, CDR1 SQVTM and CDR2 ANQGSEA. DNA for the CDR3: TGCAGCGTTGAAGTTAGGCAGGGGGATCCCTATGGCTACACCTTC. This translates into CSVEVRQGDPYGYTF.

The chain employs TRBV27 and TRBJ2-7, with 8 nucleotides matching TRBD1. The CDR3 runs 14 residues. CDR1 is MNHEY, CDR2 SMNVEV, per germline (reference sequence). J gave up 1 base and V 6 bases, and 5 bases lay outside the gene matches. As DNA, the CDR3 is TGTGCCAGCAGCCCAGGGGGCGTTTCCTACGAGCAGTACTTC. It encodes CASSPGGVSYEQYF.

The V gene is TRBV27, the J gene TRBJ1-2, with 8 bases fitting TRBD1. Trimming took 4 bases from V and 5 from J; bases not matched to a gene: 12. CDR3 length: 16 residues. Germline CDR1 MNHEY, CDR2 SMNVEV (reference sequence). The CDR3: CASSSNQGARWYGYTF. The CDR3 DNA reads TGTGCCAGCAGTTCTAATCAGGGGGCGCGGTGGTATGGCTACACCTTC.

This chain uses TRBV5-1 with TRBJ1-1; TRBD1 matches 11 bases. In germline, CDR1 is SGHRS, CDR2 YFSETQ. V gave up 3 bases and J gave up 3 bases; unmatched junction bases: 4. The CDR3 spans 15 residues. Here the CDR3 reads CASSSRTGGYTEAFF. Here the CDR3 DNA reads TGCGCCAGCAGCTCGAGGACAGGGGGCTACACTGAAGCTTTCTTT.